The clone carrying this TCR gamma chain showed up just a few times. Its antigen is not known. A much larger clone is a single base away; this may be a read error. Thymocytes were sorted as CD3+ TCRVdelta1+ TCRVdelta2- after alphabeta T cell depletion. The data derive from a study of Vδ1+ human thymocytes. General study findings and limits: TRG sequences recurred across donors, whereas TRD sequences stayed essentially private. Unlike peripheral blood Vdelta1+ controls, thymic delta-chain sequences included about 20% Vdelta2 and few Vdelta3. In the thymus, TRG and TRD repertoires looked highly polyclonal with Gaussian CDR3 lengths.

The CDR3 has 13 amino acids. V shed 0 bases, J shed 5 bases, and the junction held 4 bases outside the gene matches. The germline CDR1 and CDR2 sequences are GITISATS and ISYDGTV (reference sequence). Extracted RNA was reverse transcribed into cDNA. Pooled V-gene forward primers with one constant-region reverse primer generated the CDR3 amplicons by multiplex PCR. TCRdb re-called the multiplex PCR reads through CATT. This table has approximately 25,000 gamma-chain clones, more than 15% appearing once. The chain uses TRGV9 and TRGJ1 or TRGJ2. What was sequenced was Vdelta1+ gamma-delta thymocytes from the thymus. The subset: FACS-sorted CD3+ TCRalphabeta- TCRVdelta1+ TCRVdelta2- thymocytes. This TCR derives from a boy under three years old who had congenital heart surgery. CDR3 in amino acids: CALWEVFHYKKLF. CDR3 DNA sequence: TGTGCCTTGTGGGAGGTGTTTCATTATAAGAAACTCTTT.